The clone carrying this T cell receptor (beta chain) was seen only once. The antigen remains unidentified. The germline V gene has CDR1 LNHDA and CDR2 SQIVND (reference sequence). V was shortened by 5 bases and J by 6 bases, with 8 bases between the two germline ends. The CDR3 contains 11 residues. These data belong to a study of a mutant IDH1 vaccine in newly diagnosed glioma. On the study more broadly: Scheduled for weeks 1, 3, 5, 7, 11, 15, 19 and 23, eight vaccinations were given to patients. Vaccine dosing followed radiotherapy by 4-6 weeks, or accompanied temozolomide cycles.

Using immunoSEQ multiplex PCR, the repertoire was profiled, and TCRdb retains in-frame clones only, with some absent. The sample has approximately 30,000 clones, roughly 80% seen once. Time point described: week 23, last vaccination. The vaccine gave 300 ug of a 20-mer mutant IDH1 peptide subcutaneously per dose. Sequenced material: PBMCs, taken from a glioma patient whose treatment included an IDH1 peptide vaccine. The chain recombines TRBV19 with TRBJ2-7; tentative D call: TRBD2 (6 bases). This TCR was sampled from a woman aged 25-40 years with glioma. The CDR3 loop reads CASSPGVEQYF. CDR3 bases: TGTGCCAGTAGTCCGGGGGTCGAGCAGTACTTC.